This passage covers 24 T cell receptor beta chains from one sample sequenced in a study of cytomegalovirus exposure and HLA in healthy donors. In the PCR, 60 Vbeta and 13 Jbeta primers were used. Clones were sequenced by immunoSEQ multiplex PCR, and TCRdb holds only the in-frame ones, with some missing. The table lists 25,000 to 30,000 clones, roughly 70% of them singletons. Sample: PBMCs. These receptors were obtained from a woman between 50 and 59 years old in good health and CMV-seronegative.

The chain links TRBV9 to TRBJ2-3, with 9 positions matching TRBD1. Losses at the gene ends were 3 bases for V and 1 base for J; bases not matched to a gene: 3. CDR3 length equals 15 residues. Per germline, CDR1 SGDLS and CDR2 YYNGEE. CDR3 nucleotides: TGTGCCAGCAGCGATCGGACAGGGGGCACAGATACGCAGTATTTT. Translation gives CASSDRTGGTDTQYF. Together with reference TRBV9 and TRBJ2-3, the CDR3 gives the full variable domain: DSGVTQTPKHLITATGQRVTLRCSPRSGDLSVYWYQQSLDQGLQFLIQYYNGEERAKGNILERFSAQQFPDLHSELNLSSLELGDSALYFCASSDRTGGTDTQYFGPGTRLTVL.

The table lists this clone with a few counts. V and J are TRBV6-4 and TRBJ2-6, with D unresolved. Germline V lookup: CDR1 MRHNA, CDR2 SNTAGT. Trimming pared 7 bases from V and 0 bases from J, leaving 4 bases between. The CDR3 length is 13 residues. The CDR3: CASKSSGANVLTF. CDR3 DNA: TGTGCCAGCAAGAGCTCTGGGGCCAACGTCCTGACTTTC.

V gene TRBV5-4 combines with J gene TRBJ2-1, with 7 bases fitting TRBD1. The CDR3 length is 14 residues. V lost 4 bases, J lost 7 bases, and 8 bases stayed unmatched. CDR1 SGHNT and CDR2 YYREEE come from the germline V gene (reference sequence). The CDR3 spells CASSAKDRRNEQFF. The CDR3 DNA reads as TGTGCCAGCAGCGCGAAGGACAGGAGAAATGAGCAGTTCTTC. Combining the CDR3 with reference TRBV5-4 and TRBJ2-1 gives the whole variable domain ETGVTQSPTHLIKTRGQQVTLRCSSQSGHNTVSWYQQALGQGPQFIFQYYREEENGRGNFPPRFSGLQFPNYSSELNVNALELDDSALYLCASSAKDRRNEQFFGPGTRLTVL.

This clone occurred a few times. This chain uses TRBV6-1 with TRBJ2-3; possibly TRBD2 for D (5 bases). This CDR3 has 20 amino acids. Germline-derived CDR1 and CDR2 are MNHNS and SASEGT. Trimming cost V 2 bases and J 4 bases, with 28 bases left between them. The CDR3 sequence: CASSESSLGGSYLRADTQYF. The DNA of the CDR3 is TGTGCCAGCAGTGAAAGTAGTCTTGGCGGGTCCTACCTGAGGGCAGATACGCAGTATTTT.

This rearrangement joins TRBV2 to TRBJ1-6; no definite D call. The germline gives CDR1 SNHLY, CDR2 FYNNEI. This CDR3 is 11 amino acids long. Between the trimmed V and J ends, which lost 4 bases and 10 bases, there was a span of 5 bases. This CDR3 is CASSVGSPLHF. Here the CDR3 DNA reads TGTGCCAGCAGTGTCGGGTCACCCCTCCACTTT.

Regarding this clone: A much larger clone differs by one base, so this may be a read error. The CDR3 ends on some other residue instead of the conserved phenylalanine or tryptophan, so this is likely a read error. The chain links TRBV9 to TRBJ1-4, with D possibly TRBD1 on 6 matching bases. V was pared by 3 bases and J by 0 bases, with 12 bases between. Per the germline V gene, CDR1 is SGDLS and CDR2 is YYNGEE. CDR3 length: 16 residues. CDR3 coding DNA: TGTGCCAGCAGCGACGGACAGATTGCAACTAATGAAAAACTGTTTTTG. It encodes CASSDGQIATNEKLFL.

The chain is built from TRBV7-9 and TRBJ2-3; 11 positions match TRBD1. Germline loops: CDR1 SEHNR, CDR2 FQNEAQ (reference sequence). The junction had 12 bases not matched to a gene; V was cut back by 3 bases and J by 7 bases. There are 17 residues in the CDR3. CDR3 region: CASSFETGTGGRNTQYF. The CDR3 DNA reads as TGTGCCAGCAGCTTCGAAACCGGGACAGGGGGAAGGAATACGCAGTATTTT.

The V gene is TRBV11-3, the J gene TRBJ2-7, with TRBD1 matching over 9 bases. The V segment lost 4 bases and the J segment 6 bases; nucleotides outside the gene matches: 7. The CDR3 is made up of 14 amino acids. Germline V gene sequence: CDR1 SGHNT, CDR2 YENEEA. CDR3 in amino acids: CASSSGQGIGEQYF. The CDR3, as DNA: TGTGCCAGCAGCTCAGGACAGGGGATAGGCGAGCAGTACTTC.

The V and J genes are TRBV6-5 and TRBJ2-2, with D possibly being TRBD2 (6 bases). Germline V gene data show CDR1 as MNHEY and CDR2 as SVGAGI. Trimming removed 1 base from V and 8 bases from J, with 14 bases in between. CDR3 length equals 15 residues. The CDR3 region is CASSYYRAGTGELFF. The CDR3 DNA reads TGTGCCAGCAGTTACTATAGGGCGGGGACTGGGGAGCTGTTTTTT.

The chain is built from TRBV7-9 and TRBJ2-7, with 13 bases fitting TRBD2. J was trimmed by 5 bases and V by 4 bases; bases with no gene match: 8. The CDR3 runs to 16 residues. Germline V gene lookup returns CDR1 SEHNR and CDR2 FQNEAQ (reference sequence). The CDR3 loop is CASSSRTSGSRNEQYF. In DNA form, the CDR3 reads TGTGCCAGCAGCTCCCGGACTAGCGGGAGTAGGAACGAGCAGTACTTC.

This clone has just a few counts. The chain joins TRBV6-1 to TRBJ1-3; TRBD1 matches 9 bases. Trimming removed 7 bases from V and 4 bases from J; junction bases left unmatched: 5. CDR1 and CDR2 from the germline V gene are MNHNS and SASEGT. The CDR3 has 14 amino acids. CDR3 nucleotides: TGTGCCAGCAAACCGGGACAGGGAGGAAACACCATATATTTT. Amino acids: CASKPGQGGNTIYF.

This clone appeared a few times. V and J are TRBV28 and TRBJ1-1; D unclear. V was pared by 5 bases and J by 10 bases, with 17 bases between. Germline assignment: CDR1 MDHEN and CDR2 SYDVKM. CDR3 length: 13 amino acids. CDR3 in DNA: TGTGCCAGCAGTCCTCCCCCGACTTCCACAGCTTTCTTT. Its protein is CASSPPPTSTAFF.

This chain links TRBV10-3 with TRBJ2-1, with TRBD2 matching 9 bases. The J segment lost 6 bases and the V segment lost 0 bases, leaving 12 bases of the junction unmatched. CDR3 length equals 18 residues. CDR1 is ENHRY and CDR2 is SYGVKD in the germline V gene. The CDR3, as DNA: TGTGCCATCAGTGAGTCACGCGCTAGCGGGAAAACTTTCAATGAGCAGTTCTTC. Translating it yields CAISESRASGKTFNEQFF.

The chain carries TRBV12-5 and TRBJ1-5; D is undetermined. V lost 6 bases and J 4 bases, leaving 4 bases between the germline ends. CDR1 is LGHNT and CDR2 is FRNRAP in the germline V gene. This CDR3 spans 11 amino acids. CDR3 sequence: CASGPNQPQHF. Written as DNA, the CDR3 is TGTGCTAGTGGCCCTAATCAGCCCCAGCATTTT.

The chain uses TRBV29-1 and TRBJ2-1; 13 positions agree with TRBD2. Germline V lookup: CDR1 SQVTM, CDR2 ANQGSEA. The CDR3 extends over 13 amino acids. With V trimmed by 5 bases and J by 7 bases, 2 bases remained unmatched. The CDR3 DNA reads TGCAGCGTTCGGACTAGCGGGAGAAATGAGCAGTTCTTC. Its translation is CSVRTSGRNEQFF.

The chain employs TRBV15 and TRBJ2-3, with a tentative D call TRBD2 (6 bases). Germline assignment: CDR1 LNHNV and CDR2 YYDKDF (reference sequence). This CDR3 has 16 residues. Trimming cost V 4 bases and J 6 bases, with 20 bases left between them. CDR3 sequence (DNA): TGTGCCACCAGCACCTATCCTGGGACTCCTACGGATACGCAGTATTTT. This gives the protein CATSTYPGTPTDTQYF.

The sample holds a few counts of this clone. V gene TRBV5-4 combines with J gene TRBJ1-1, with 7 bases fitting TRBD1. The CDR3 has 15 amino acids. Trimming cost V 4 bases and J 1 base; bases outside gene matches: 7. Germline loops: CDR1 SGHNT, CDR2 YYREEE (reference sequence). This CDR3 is CASSVAGTANTEAFF. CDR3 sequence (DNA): TGTGCCAGCAGCGTTGCCGGGACAGCGAACACTGAAGCTTTCTTT.

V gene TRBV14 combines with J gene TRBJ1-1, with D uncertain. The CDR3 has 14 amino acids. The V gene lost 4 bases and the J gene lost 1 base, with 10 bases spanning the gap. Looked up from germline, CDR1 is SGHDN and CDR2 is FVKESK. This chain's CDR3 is CASSPNPGNTEAFF. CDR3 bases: TGTGCCAGCAGCCCGAACCCAGGGAACACTGAAGCTTTCTTT.

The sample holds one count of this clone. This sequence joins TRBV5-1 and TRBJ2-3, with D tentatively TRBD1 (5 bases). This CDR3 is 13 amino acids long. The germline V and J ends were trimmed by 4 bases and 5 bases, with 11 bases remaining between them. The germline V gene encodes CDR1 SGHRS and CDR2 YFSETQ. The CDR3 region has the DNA TGCGCCAGCAGCCAACAAGGGGAAGATACGCAGTATTTT. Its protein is CASSQQGEDTQYF.

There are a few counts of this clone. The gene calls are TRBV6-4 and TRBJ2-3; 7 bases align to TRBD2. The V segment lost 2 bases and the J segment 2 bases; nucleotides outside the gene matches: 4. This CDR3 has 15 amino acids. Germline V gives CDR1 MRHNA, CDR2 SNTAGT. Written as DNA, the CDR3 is TGTGCCAGCAGTGACCGGGGGGAGGCCACAGATACGCAGTATTTT. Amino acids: CASSDRGEATDTQYF.

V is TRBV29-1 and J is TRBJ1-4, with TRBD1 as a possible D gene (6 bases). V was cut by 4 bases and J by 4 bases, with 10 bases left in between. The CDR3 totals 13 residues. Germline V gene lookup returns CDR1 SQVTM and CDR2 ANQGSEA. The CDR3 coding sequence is TGCAGCGTTGTCTCCAGGGGTAATGAAAAACTGTTTTTT. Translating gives CSVVSRGNEKLFF. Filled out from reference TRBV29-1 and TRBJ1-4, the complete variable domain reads SAVISQKPSRDICQRGTSLTIQCQVDSQVTMMFWYRQQPGQSLTLIATANQGSEATYESGFVIDKFPISRPNLTFSTLTVSNMSPEDSSIYLCSVVSRGNEKLFFGSGTQLSVL.

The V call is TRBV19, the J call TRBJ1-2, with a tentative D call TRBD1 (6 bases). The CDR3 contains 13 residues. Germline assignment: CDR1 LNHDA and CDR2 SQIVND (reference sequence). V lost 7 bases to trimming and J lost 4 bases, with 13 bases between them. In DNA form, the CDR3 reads TGTGCCAGTATCTCACAGGGTAGCTATGGCTACACCTTC. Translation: CASISQGSYGYTF.

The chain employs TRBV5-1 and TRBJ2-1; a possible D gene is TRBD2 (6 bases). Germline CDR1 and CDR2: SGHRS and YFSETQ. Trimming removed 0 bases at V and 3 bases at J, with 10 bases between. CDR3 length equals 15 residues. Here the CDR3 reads CASSLGGVNYNEQFF. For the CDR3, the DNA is TGCGCCAGCAGCTTGGGGGGGGTTAACTACAATGAGCAGTTCTTC. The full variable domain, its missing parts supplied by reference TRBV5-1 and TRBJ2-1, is KAGVTQTPRYLIKTRGQQVTLSCSPISGHRSVSWYQQTPGQGLQFLFEYFSETQRNKGNFPGRFSGRQFSNSRSEMNVSTLELGDSALYLCASSLGGVNYNEQFFGPGTRLTVL.

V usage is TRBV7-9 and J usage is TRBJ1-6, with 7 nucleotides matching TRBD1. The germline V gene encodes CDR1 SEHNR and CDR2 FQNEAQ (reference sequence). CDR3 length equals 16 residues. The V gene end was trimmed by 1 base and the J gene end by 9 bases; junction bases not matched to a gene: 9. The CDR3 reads CASSLVEGAPISPLHF. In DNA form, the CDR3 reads TGTGCCAGCAGCTTAGTGGAGGGGGCGCCCATTTCACCCCTCCACTTT.